This TCR beta chain was sequenced during a study of graft-versus-host responses after intestinal transplantation. Study background: Anti-thymocyte globulin served as induction for all recipients, who then took tacrolimus and steroids for about 3 years.

With V trimmed by 6 bases and J by 8 bases, 7 bases remained unmatched. CDR3 size: 13 residues. Germline V gene sequence: CDR1 MNHGY, CDR2 SVAAGI. Overall study results and limits: GvH clones appeared in recipient marrow, some first in ileum or blood.

Worth noting for this clone: Its cognate antigen is unknown.

The method was immunoSEQ multiplex PCR; TCRdb's version includes in-frame clones alone and lacks a portion of them. The sample lists around 30,000 clones; about 90% were seen once. This receptor was identified in a human patient who received an intestinal transplant, so some T cells may come from the graft donor. This chain uses TRBV6-9 with TRBJ1-2, with 9 positions matching TRBD1. Sequences were derived from PBMCs, sampled about 420 days after intestinal transplantation. This CDR3 is CASSITDRGGYTF. Written as DNA, the CDR3 is TGTGCCAGCAGCATAACGGACAGGGGCGGCTACACCTTC.